This T cell receptor (beta chain) came from a study of OX40 agonist ivuxolimab in advanced cancers. Regarding the research as a whole: Ivuxolimab was a fully human IgG2 agonistic monoclonal antibody targeting the costimulatory receptor OX40 (CD134). The paper covers the monotherapy dose-escalation part of the phase I ivuxolimab trial, which included N of about 50 patients. Three dose-escalation patients achieved partial responses, one with hepatocellular carcinoma and two with cutaneous melanoma. In the dose-escalation cohort, roughly 80% of patients were male, and the mean age was about 55 years, with a range of 23 to 79. Prior anti-PD-1, anti-PD-L1 or anti-CTLA-4 therapy was permitted, and 40% to 50% of dose-escalation patients had received checkpoint inhibitors. Of the approximately 50 patients in dose escalation, approximately 20 had hepatocellular carcinoma, approximately 15 had melanoma, 9 had renal cell carcinoma and 9 had head and neck cancer. Intravenous ivuxolimab was administered to patients every 2 weeks at six dose levels: 0.01, 0.1, 0.3, 1.5, 3 and 10 mg/kg. Peripheral TCRbeta sequencing was intended to test whether TCR sequence diversity was altered and clonal T-cell expansion was caused by ivuxolimab. On the study overall, not on this receptor specifically: On average, CD8+ T cells showed more expanded clones than CD4+ T cells after ivuxolimab. At doses of 0.1 to 3.0 mg/kg, clonal expansion of both CD4+ and CD8+ blood T cells was observed from baseline to week 6. The antigen specificity of the clonally expanded peripheral T cells was not determined. In the 0.1-3.0 mg/kg groups, partial responders had among the lowest normalized peripheral clonal expansion, particularly in CD8+ T cells. Low levels of normalized T-cell clonal expansion were also seen in some nonresponding patients.

V is cut by 7 bases and J by 9 bases, and the space between the germline ends is 22 bases. CDR1 and CDR2 were assigned from the germline V gene (reference sequence) as MNHEY and SMNVEV. The CDR3 holds 15 amino acids from the cysteine to the phenylalanine. Only the CDR3 DNA is retained, 45 bases long and in frame from the first base. Genomic DNA was extracted from sorted cells for sequencing of the TCRbeta CDR3 region. The immunoSEQ Assay was used to sequence the TCRbeta CDR3 regions. In TCRdb, the immuneACCESS table is reduced to in-frame sequences with V and J assigned. These tables do not hold every clone; where another copy was compared, an unresolved V gene accounts for under half, and the others remain unexplained. For this sample the table gives under 75,000 clones, of which around nine tenths were detected only once. Of the sample, around 1.9% falls within the top ten clones. Worth noting for this clone: Which antigen it targets is not known. No qualities accompany the bases; no much larger clone lies one base away.

Patients with autoimmune disease history or receiving systemic immunosuppression were excluded from the trial. Peripheral blood for TCR sequencing was drawn from every dose cohort at baseline, at cycle 4 day 1 and at cycle 7 day 1. Samples were obtained from an open-label, multicenter, first-in-human phase I dose-escalation trial of ivuxolimab. Adults with locally advanced or metastatic melanoma, renal cell carcinoma, hepatocellular carcinoma or head and neck squamous cell carcinoma were enrolled in the trial. Before TCR sequencing, CD4+ T cells and CD8+ T cells were sorted from peripheral blood as separate populations.

The specimen was CD4+ or CD8+ T cells sorted from blood, collected in a trial of the OX40 agonist ivuxolimab. This sequence originates from an adult with an advanced solid tumor such as melanoma, head and neck, liver or kidney cancer. The chain links TRBV27 with TRBJ2-1; 6 matching bases give a weak D call of TRBD1. The CDR3 protein sequence reads: CASTFIGWGHGEQFF. The sequenced DNA is TGTGCCAGCACCTTTATAGGTTGGGGGCATGGTGAGCAGTTCTTC.